Ten or more counts support the clone carrying this T cell receptor (beta chain). Its antigen is unidentified. This entry comes from a study of cytotoxic CD8 clonotypes in ibrutinib-treated CLL. Study-wide background: Partial responders around 24, complete 2; some twelve progressed and some 14 stayed in remission by median around 68 months.

Assay: immunoSEQ multiplex PCR; the TCRdb copy retains only in-frame clones and omits some. The top ten clones hold 6.5% to 8% of a sample with some 290,000 clones, 80% of them seen once. Findings and limits, study-wide: Clonality went higher at ibrutinib response and then dropped back toward baseline at progression. At the start, clonality exceeded age-matched healthy donors and followed circulating CD8+ T-cell counts. Sample timing was unmatched between remission and later-progressing patients; lymph nodes unstudied.

This CDR3 spans 16 amino acids. CDR1 is SEHNR, CDR2 FQNEAQ, per germline (reference sequence). Trimming removed 5 bases from V and 2 bases from J, with 18 bases in between. The chain couples TRBV7-9 to TRBJ2-5; D is undetermined. The material was PBMCs, obtained before ibrutinib treatment. This TCR was sampled from a human donor with chronic lymphocytic leukemia. CDR3 in DNA: TGTGCCAGCAGCCAGCTCCGGGCAGGCACTCAAGAGACCCAGTACTTC. It codes for CASSQLRAGTQETQYF.